The clone carrying this T cell receptor (beta chain) was seen ten or more times. The target antigen is unknown. This specimen belongs to a study of CD8 T cells in ankylosing spondylitis. Study-wide points: Roughly 8 highly homologous variants made up a TCR beta motif, and this motif appeared characteristic of ankylosing spondylitis blood. According to the report, clones linked to the disease were significantly enriched in matched synovial fluid samples taken from ankylosing spondylitis patients. The authors found the disease-linked clones to be CD8+ and relatively rare in peripheral blood. Some motif variants were previously reported in reactive arthritis synovial fluid and blood.

TCRdb reanalysed the 5' RACE reads using MiXCR and keeps one entry per CDR3 protein. The table shows around 10,000 distinct CDR3 sequences, with 6% occurring only once. This receptor was taken from a female donor with ankylosing spondylitis or in good health (not recorded which). Sequences were obtained from blood, either unsorted or a sorted T cell fraction (not recorded which).

The CDR3 DNA sequence: TGTGCCAGCGGCCGGGGACAGAGGAACACTGAAGCTTTCTTT. Its protein product is CASGRGQRNTEAFF. The rearrangement joins TRBV9 to TRBJ1-1; 7 bases line up with TRBD1. The CDR3 totals 14 residues. V was pared by 7 bases and J by 1 base, with 7 bases of the junction left unmatched. Germline V gene lookup returns CDR1 SGDLS and CDR2 YYNGEE.